The present TCR beta chain was sequenced within a study of blood T cell repertoires in COVID-19. Study summary: Spain, Italy and the United States supplied samples that represented acute and convalescent COVID-19. PBMCs, B-cell-depleted T cells, or T cells were the source of the cDNA or gDNA that made up the material.

The CDR3 contains 17 residues. The V and J ends lost 2 bases and 0 bases, in that order; junction bases with no gene match: 4. The germline CDR1 and CDR2 sequences are MNHEY and SMNVEV (reference sequence). Under the authors' procedure: Reference gene primer amplification yielded estimated nucleated cell counts. Here immunoSEQ multiplex PCR was the method, and the copy in TCRdb shows in-frame clones only, minus some. Clonal size and the V and J genes are those of that table, whereas D and trimming came from the DNA. The sample records about 59,000 clones, roughly 80% being singletons. The receptor's source is a man in his sixties with acute or convalescent COVID-19. This chain joins TRBV27 and TRBJ2-3; 11 nucleotides align to TRBD2. Sample: peripheral blood. The chain's CDR3 is CASSLLAGGPSTDTQYF. CDR3 nucleotides: TGTGCCAGCAGTTTACTAGCGGGGGGCCCTAGCACAGATACGCAGTATTTT.